Shown below are 11 T cell receptor beta chains from a single sample sequenced in a study of breast tumors, draining lymph nodes, adjacent tissues. In TCRdb, the multiplex PCR reads were re-called with MiXCR into one record per CDR3 protein. The table includes roughly 13,000 distinct CDR3 sequences, around 53% detected once. Sequencing used tumor-adjacent breast tissue. All receptors derive from a female donor with breast cancer. Some clones in this sample may be carry-over from other donors' samples.

The J gene is TRBJ2-7, the V gene TRBV20-1, with 9 bases identical to TRBD2. The CDR3 totals 13 residues. The ends lost 6 bases at V and 4 bases at J; junction bases unmatched: 7. Germline V lookup: CDR1 DFQATT, CDR2 SNEGSKA (reference sequence). The CDR3 region is CSASGLAGYEQYF. In nucleotides, the CDR3 is TGCAGTGCCTCGGGGCTAGCGGGGTACGAGCAGTACTTC.

The chain has TRBV29-1 and TRBJ2-1; tentatively, D is TRBD2 (6 bases). Trimming shortened V by 6 bases and J by 10 bases, and 16 bases separated the two germline ends. This CDR3 is 12 amino acids long. CDR1 is SQVTM, CDR2 ANQGSEA, per germline. The CDR3 bases are TGCAGCGTGCGGGACTTCACCACGGAGCAGTTCTTC. Amino acid sequence: CSVRDFTTEQFF.

V and J are TRBV20-1 and TRBJ2-1; 16 nucleotides match TRBD2. J was trimmed by 3 bases and V by 0 bases; bases with no gene match: 5. CDR1 is DFQATT, CDR2 SNEGSKA, per germline (reference sequence). The CDR3 extends over 18 amino acids. CDR3 amino acids: CSARDWGLAGGIYNEQFF. CDR3 coding DNA: TGCAGTGCTAGAGATTGGGGACTAGCGGGAGGGATCTACAATGAGCAGTTCTTC.

The table lists this clonotype with many counts. The J gene is TRBJ1-1, the V gene TRBV13, with a possible D match to TRBD1 (6 bases). The CDR3 spans 14 residues. CDR1 is PRHDT and CDR2 is FYEKMQ in the germline V gene (reference sequence). V was shortened by 6 bases and J by 0 bases, with 11 bases between the two germline ends. The CDR3 nucleotides read TGTGCCAGCAGAATAGGGGGGATGAACACTGAAGCTTTCTTT. Amino acid sequence: CASRIGGMNTEAFF. The entire variable domain, with the rest obtained from reference TRBV13 and TRBJ1-1, is as follows: AAGVIQSPRHLIKEKRETATLKCYPIPRHDTVYWYQQGPGQDPQFLISFYEKMQSDKGSIPDRFSAQQFSDYHSELNMSSLELGDSALYFCASRIGGMNTEAFFGQGTRLTVV.

This chain joins TRBV7-9 and TRBJ2-7; D gene ambiguous. Germline V gives CDR1 SEHNR, CDR2 FQNEAQ (reference sequence). The V end lost 5 bases, the J end lost 7 bases, and 15 bases lay between the germline ends. The CDR3 is made up of 13 amino acids. CDR3 nucleotide sequence: TGTGCCAGCAGCCTGGAGACCGGTGAGGAGCAGTACTTC. The encoded protein is CASSLETGEEQYF.

This rearrangement joins TRBV20-1 to TRBJ2-5; D is undetermined. This CDR3 comprises 10 residues. Looked up from germline, CDR1 is DFQATT and CDR2 is SNEGSKA (reference sequence). Trimming cost V 3 bases and J 4 bases, with 3 bases left between them. The CDR3 sequence is CSASAETQYF. In DNA form, the CDR3 reads TGCAGTGCTAGCGCAGAGACCCAGTACTTC.

This chain uses TRBV7-9 with TRBJ2-1; 11 bases are shared with TRBD1. The V gene end was trimmed by 6 bases and the J gene end by 9 bases; junction bases not matched to a gene: 19. This CDR3 is built from 18 residues. The germline CDR1 and CDR2 sequences are SEHNR and FQNEAQ (reference sequence). This CDR3 is CASRGRRTGGYSYLEQFF. CDR3 bases: TGTGCCAGCAGGGGGCGGAGGACAGGGGGCTACTCCTACCTTGAGCAGTTCTTC.

Details on this clonotype: Since no conserved phenylalanine or tryptophan closes the CDR3, a read error is the likely cause. This sequence joins TRBV6-1 and TRBJ2-3, with D maybe TRBD2 (6 bases). Germline CDR1 and CDR2: MNHNS and SASEGT. The V gene lost 3 bases and the J gene lost 4 bases, with 17 bases spanning the gap. The CDR3 extends over 16 amino acids. The DNA of the CDR3 is TGTGCCAGCAGTGAGGTCGCCGGGGGATTTTCAGATACGCAGTATCTT. It specifies CASSEVAGGFSDTQYL.

The chain combines TRBV16 with TRBJ1-2; D possibly corresponds to TRBD1 (6 bases). The CDR3 contains 16 residues. Germline CDR1 KGHSY, CDR2 FQNENV. V was cut by 2 bases and J by 0 bases, with 13 bases left in between. CDR3 in amino acids: CASSQDNRVPNYGYTF. CDR3 nucleotides: TGTGCCAGCAGCCAAGACAACAGGGTTCCTAACTATGGCTACACCTTC.

By its share, this clonotype is large (0.1 to 1%). J is TRBJ2-7 and V is TRBV11-2; possible D gene TRBD1, 6 bases. Trimming removed 5 bases from V and 5 bases from J, with 13 bases in between. The CDR3 consists of 13 residues. In germline, CDR1 is SGHAT, CDR2 FQNNGV. CDR3 sequence (DNA): TGTGCCAGCAGCCGCGACAGGCCACACGAGCAGTACTTC. Residues: CASSRDRPHEQYF. Drawing the rest from reference TRBV11-2 and TRBJ2-7, the complete variable domain is EAGVAQSPRYKIIEKRQSVAFWCNPISGHATLYWYQQILGQGPKLLIQFQNNGVVDDSQLPKDRFSAERLKGVDSTLKIQPAKLEDSAVYLCASSRDRPHEQYFGPGTRLTVT.

This clonotype has just one count. The V call is TRBV25-1, the J call TRBJ1-3; D unclear. The V gene lost 5 bases and the J gene lost 8 bases, with 10 bases spanning the gap. Per the germline V gene, CDR1 is MGHDK and CDR2 is SYGVNS. This CDR3 comprises 12 residues. The CDR3 DNA reads TGTGCCAGCAGTCGTGGAGAATACACCATATATTTT. Translating gives CASSRGEYTIYF.